The clone carrying this T cell receptor (beta chain) has more than one count but fewer than ten. Using its own MiXCR run on the 5' RACE reads, TCRdb lists one record per CDR3 protein. This sample has under 350,000 distinct CDR3 sequences, with about 16% found just once. The source of the sample is a study of T-cell memory formation after mild COVID-19. Input material: PBMCs or a T cell subset sorted from them (not recorded which). This receptor was obtained from a man aged 18 to 30 who had mild COVID-19 (a few samples of this study predate the infection). Cell type and time point are not known.

DNA of the CDR3: TGCGCCAGCAGCACCCGGGACAGGGGTTACACCGGGGAGCTGTTTTTT. Protein: CASSTRDRGYTGELFF. The rearrangement uses TRBV4-3 and TRBJ2-2; TRBD1 matches 10 bases. The V and J ends lost 5 bases and 3 bases, in that order; junction bases with no gene match: 6. There are 16 residues in the CDR3. CDR1 is LGHNA, CDR2 YSLEER, per germline.